Listed below are T cell receptor beta chains from one sample, sequenced in a study of blood T cell repertoires in COVID-19. Sequencing used immunoSEQ multiplex PCR; TCRdb keeps in-frame clones, though not all of them. The sample contains fewer than 250,000 clones, around 81% of which appear only once. What was sequenced was peripheral blood. These receptors came from a woman aged 55-70 years with active or convalescent COVID-19. Both conserved end residues are part of each CDR3. A D gene is named only where the DNA matches it firmly. Not all rows give a size; the values are once, few, many and, for expanded clones, a class.

length: 14; V: TRBV9; D: TRBD1; J: TRBJ1-1; size: NA; CDR3: CASSVAGGGTEAFF; DNA: TGTGCCAGCAGCGTAGCAGGGGGAGGAACTGAAGCTTTCTTT
length: 14; V: TRBV7-8; D: NA; J: TRBJ1-2; size: NA; CDR3: CASSLGGGTAGYTF; DNA: TGTGCCAGCAGCTTAGGGGGGGGAACAGCTGGCTACACCTTC
length: 17; V: TRBV5-6; D: NA; J: TRBJ2-1; size: few; CDR3: CASTELTRADESDEQFF; DNA: TGTGCCAGCACCGAATTGACACGCGCCGACGAGTCGGATGAGCAGTTCTTC
length: 17; V: TRBV23-1; D: TRBD1; J: TRBJ1-6; size: NA; CDR3: CASSRVTDRGFNSPLHF; DNA: TGCGCCAGCAGTCGTGTAACAGACAGGGGGTTTAATTCACCCCTCCACTTT
length: 15; V: TRBV7-9; D: TRBD1; J: TRBJ1-4; size: NA; CDR3: CASSPLAGGVEKLFF; DNA: TGTGCCAGCAGCCCCTTGGCAGGGGGCGTTGAAAAACTGTTTTTT
length: 14; V: TRBV25-1; D: NA; J: TRBJ2-3; size: few; CDR3: CASSYRSSTDTQYF; DNA: TGTGCCAGCAGTTACAGGAGTAGCACAGATACGCAGTATTTT
length: 16; V: TRBV19; D: NA; J: TRBJ2-6; size: NA; CDR3: CASSTTPGIGANVLTF; DNA: TGTGCCAGTAGTACAACCCCAGGGATCGGGGCCAACGTCCTGACTTTC
length: 13; V: TRBV19; D: NA; J: TRBJ2-1; size: few; CDR3: CASSIGDYNEQFF; DNA: TGTGCCAGTAGTATCGGGGACTACAATGAGCAGTTCTTC
length: 14; V: TRBV10-3; D: NA; J: TRBJ2-5; size: NA; CDR3: CAARKDREGETQYF; DNA: TGTGCCGCCCGAAAGGACAGGGAGGGGGAGACCCAGTACTTC
length: 14; V: TRBV27; D: NA; J: TRBJ2-1; size: few; CDR3: CASSFRRGTSEQFF; DNA: TGTGCCAGCAGTTTTCGGCGGGGAACTAGTGAGCAGTTCTTC
length: 15; V: TRBV21-1; D: NA; J: TRBJ1-5; size: NA; CDR3: CASRDYRLGNQPQHF; DNA: TGTGCCAGCAGGGACTACAGGTTGGGTAATCAGCCCCAGCATTTT
length: 16; V: TRBV7-9; D: TRBD1; J: TRBJ1-2; size: few; CDR3: CASSQTGTGAIYGYTF; DNA: TGTGCCAGCAGCCAAACCGGGACAGGGGCTATCTATGGCTACACCTTC
length: 16; V: TRBV7-3; D: TRBD1; J: TRBJ1-3; size: NA; CDR3: CASSLGQAGSGNTIYF; DNA: TGTGCCAGCAGCTTGGGACAGGCCGGCTCTGGAAACACCATATATTTT
length: 15; V: TRBV6-1; D: TRBD2; J: TRBJ2-5; size: NA; CDR3: CASSERTSGWETQYF; DNA: TGTGCCAGCAGTGAACGGACTAGCGGGTGGGAGACCCAGTACTTC
length: 14; V: TRBV2; D: NA; J: TRBJ1-1; size: NA; CDR3: CASSSSSGAPEAFF; DNA: TGTGCCAGCAGTTCCAGTTCAGGGGCCCCTGAAGCTTTCTTT
length: 16; V: TRBV5-1; D: NA; J: TRBJ1-1; size: few; CDR3: CASSLETTGTNTEAFF; DNA: TGCGCCAGCAGCTTGGAAACCACAGGGACGAACACTGAAGCTTTCTTT
length: 15; V: TRBV4-2; D: NA; J: TRBJ2-7; size: NA; CDR3: CASSQDARTSYEQYF; DNA: TGTGCCAGCAGCCAAGACGCTAGGACAAGCTACGAGCAGTACTTC
length: 13; V: TRBV12-3/TRBV12-4; D: NA; J: TRBJ1-1; size: NA; CDR3: CASSNLRGGEAFF; DNA: TGTGCCAGCAGCAACCTAAGGGGGGGCGAAGCTTTCTTT
length: 14; V: TRBV3-1/TRBV3-2; D: NA; J: TRBJ1-1; size: NA; CDR3: CASSQDTRGPEAFF; DNA: TGTGCCAGCAGCCAAGATACCAGGGGCCCTGAAGCTTTCTTT
length: 16; V: TRBV7-9; D: NA; J: TRBJ2-2; size: NA; CDR3: CASSPPAASATGELFF; DNA: TGTGCCAGCAGCCCCCCGGCGGCTAGCGCCACCGGGGAGCTGTTTTTT
length: 17; V: TRBV4-1; D: TRBD2; J: TRBJ2-1; size: NA; CDR3: CASSQVIRGRAYNEQFF; DNA: TGCGCCAGCAGCCAAGTAATACGCGGGAGGGCCTACAATGAGCAGTTCTTC
length: 13; V: TRBV6-5; D: NA; J: TRBJ1-2; size: NA; CDR3: CASSFTVNYGYTF; DNA: TGTGCCAGCAGTTTCACAGTTAACTATGGCTACACCTTC
length: 16; V: TRBV3-1/TRBV3-2; D: NA; J: TRBJ1-5; size: few; CDR3: CASSPRHVLSNQPQHF; DNA: TGTGCCAGCAGCCCCAGACATGTTCTTAGCAATCAGCCCCAGCATTTT
length: 16; V: TRBV11-1; D: NA; J: TRBJ2-1; size: many; CDR3: CASSLAGTSPYNEQFF; DNA: TGTGCCAGCAGCTTAGCGGGGACTTCACCCTACAATGAGCAGTTCTTC
length: 15; V: TRBV4-2; D: NA; J: TRBJ2-1; size: NA; CDR3: CASSQDIISEYEQFF; DNA: TGTGCCAGCAGCCAAGATATTATTTCGGAGTATGAGCAGTTCTTC
length: 17; V: TRBV10-3; D: TRBD1; J: TRBJ1-2; size: once; CDR3: CAISESMRGRNNYGYTF; DNA: TGTGCCATCAGTGAGTCAATGAGGGGGCGAAATAACTATGGCTACACCTTC